The clone carrying this TCR beta chain was observed a few times. No antigen is known for it. This record belongs to a study of identical twins. Study-wide findings and caveats: Cord blood beta clonotypes present at high abundance carried fewer insertions; no such pattern appeared in memory repertoires.

V was cut by 6 bases and J by 3 bases, with 9 bases left in between. This CDR3 spans 13 amino acids. From the 5' RACE reads, TCRdb called clonotypes with MiXCR, one entry per CDR3 protein. The sample records 1.5 million to 2 million distinct CDR3 sequences, 32% being singletons. The rearrangement links TRBV12-3 or TRBV12-4 to TRBJ2-1, with D uncertain. Sequencing was done on a sample of cord blood. The TCR comes from a newborn girl in good health. The CDR3, as DNA: TGTGCCAGCAGCCACCTTCGCTACAATGAGCAGTTCTTC. This translates into CASSHLRYNEQFF.